This TCR beta chain originates from a study of blood T cell repertoires in COVID-19 (dated by TCRdb to the early 2020s). For the study in its entirety: Collaborator samples came from the United States, Italy and Spain and covered acute and convalescent phases of COVID-19. The prospective study material was composed of cDNA or gDNA derived from T cells, B-cell-depleted T cells, or PBMCs. Subjects who had been exposed to COVID-19, were actively infected with it, or had recovered from it provided the deeply sampled blood TCRbeta repertoires that made up the dataset. The repertoires were released in a freely available public database meant as a resource for research on the immune response to SARS-CoV-2. The samples were drawn from two sources: the first 160 participants of the ongoing ImmuneRACE study, and 1,254 subjects contributed by 6 global collaborators. The sample metadata nearly always contained a de-identified subject ID, COVID-19 status, age in years and sex. Where available, HLA class I and class II types were obtained from metadata supplied by the sample provider rather than from assay-based typing.

The paper's findings and limits, for the study overall: How much clinical and demographic metadata was included differed by source and by participant, and the metadata was provided uncurated.

TCRbeta CDR3 regions were amplified from genomic DNA using the immunoSEQ Assay, a bias-controlled multiplex PCR. As for how the authors treated the data: Within the assay, amplification of reference gene primers was used to estimate how many nucleated cells each sample contained. Sequence reads were collapsed and filtered to measure the absolute abundance of every unique TCRbeta CDR3 rearrangement. For each sample, productive Simpson clonality was calculated as the square root of Simpson's diversity index across productive rearrangements. In TCRdb, the immuneACCESS table is reduced to in-frame sequences with V and J assigned. These tables do not hold every clone; where another copy was compared, an unresolved V gene accounts for under half, and the others remain unexplained. The V and J calls and clone size come from that table; D and trimming were worked out from the DNA. This sample lists more than 95,000 clones; around four fifths were detected once. The top ten clones comprise 20% to 30% of the sample.

A word on this clone: Its target antigen remains unknown. Per-base quality was not reported, and no clone a single base away is much larger than it.

Whole blood was collected in K2EDTA tubes by collaborating institutions according to the institutions' own protocols. Collaborator samples were shipped for TCRbeta analysis as frozen whole blood, isolated PBMCs, or DNA extracted from either sample type. V ends up 6 bases short and J 3 bases short, with an unmatched junction base count of 7. The CDR3 spans 15 residues, from the cysteine through the phenylalanine. Just the 45-base CDR3 DNA is kept, in frame starting at base 1. Sequences SNHLY (CDR1) and FYNNEI (CDR2) are obtained from the germline V gene. The chain employs TRBV2 and TRBJ1-3, with 8 bases matching TRBD1. This TCR came from a man in his 60s with acute or convalescent COVID-19. The source material was peripheral blood. The CDR3 reads CASRTDRAGGNTIYF. The DNA reads TGTGCCAGCAGGACGGACAGGGCTGGTGGAAACACCATATATTTT.